This T cell receptor (beta chain) was profiled in a study of shared clonotypes between healthy human individuals. As for this clone: Its antigen is still unknown.

Points from the study as a whole: The genetic and exposure-history diversity represented was limited by few donors. Compared with clonotypes that all four donors shared, non-shared clonotypes had lower generation probabilities.

The length of the CDR3 is 11 residues. Trimming left V 4 bases short and J 5 bases short, with 6 bases between. Germline-derived CDR1 and CDR2 are SNHLY and FYNNEI. Donors were healthy HIV-negative adults without recently reported acute infections or vaccinations. Clones were read by immunoSEQ multiplex PCR, and TCRdb kept only the in-frame ones, dropping some. The table includes 550,000 to 850,000 clones, roughly 72% detected once. This sequence originates from a woman in her twenties or thirties in good health. The sample was memory CD4+ T cells sorted from blood. Subset indicated: CD45RA-negative fraction. The gene calls are TRBV2 and TRBJ2-7; no clear D gene. In nucleotides, the CDR3 is TGTGCCAGCAGTGGGATTAACGAGCAGTACTTC. Its protein product is CASSGINEQYF.